This T cell receptor (beta chain) was identified during a study of blood T cell repertoires in COVID-19. In the study overall: Spain, Italy and the United States supplied samples that represented acute and convalescent COVID-19. PBMCs, B-cell-depleted T cells, or T cells were the source of the cDNA or gDNA that made up the material.

This clone was observed once. This table comes from immunoSEQ multiplex PCR, and its TCRdb copy is limited to in-frame clones, with some not included. Of 150,000 to 200,000 clones in the sample, 87% were seen once. The origin of this receptor is a woman between 18 and 29 years old who had recovered from COVID-19. Sequencing was done on a sample of peripheral blood.

CDR3 nucleotides: TGTGCCAGCAGTTCTGCAGGGGCAGATACGCAGTATTTT. This gives the protein CASSSAGADTQYF. V usage is TRBV12-3 or TRBV12-4 and J usage is TRBJ2-3, with D possibly matching TRBD1 (6 bases). Trimming removed 4 bases from V and 4 bases from J, with 9 bases in between. This CDR3 has 13 residues.